These T cell receptor beta chains were read from a single sample in a study of cytomegalovirus exposure and HLA in healthy donors. Produced via immunoSEQ multiplex PCR; TCRdb's table is partial and in-frame only. The data hold some 130,000 clones, with 75% to 90% observed a single time. What was sequenced was PBMCs. Receptor source: a man aged 30-40 years in good health and CMV-seronegative. The CDR3 runs from the conserved cysteine through the conserved F or W. D genes are given only for firm matches. Clone size, where shown, is once, few, many, or a class for clones that have expanded.

j_gene: TRBJ2-7; v_gene: TRBV5-1; abundance: once; d_gene: TRBD2; CDR3nt: TGCGCCAGCAGCTCTAGGGCTAGCGGGCTGGCCTACGAGCAGTACTTC; CDR3aa: CASSSRASGLAYEQYF
j_gene: TRBJ2-7; v_gene: TRBV5-4; abundance: NA; d_gene: TRBD2; CDR3nt: TGTGCCAGCAGCCCGGGACTAGCGGGCCGTTACGAGCAGTACTTC; CDR3aa: CASSPGLAGRYEQYF
j_gene: TRBJ2-1; v_gene: TRBV7-9; abundance: NA; d_gene: NA; CDR3nt: TGTGCCAGCAGCTTAGAGGGGGAGTGGAATGAGCAGTTCTTC; CDR3aa: CASSLEGEWNEQFF
j_gene: TRBJ1-2; v_gene: TRBV7-9; abundance: NA; d_gene: TRBD1; CDR3nt: TGTGCCAGCAGCGGAGGGACAGACTACTATGGCTACCCCTTC; CDR3aa: CASSGGTDYYGYPF
j_gene: TRBJ1-6; v_gene: TRBV28; abundance: NA; d_gene: TRBD1; CDR3nt: TGTGCCAGCAGTTGGGACAGAGACCCTTCACCCCTCCACTTT; CDR3aa: CASSWDRDPSPLHF
j_gene: TRBJ2-7; v_gene: TRBV6-5; abundance: NA; d_gene: NA; CDR3nt: TGTGCCAGCAGTTCCGCCTACGAGCAGTACTTC; CDR3aa: CASSSAYEQYF
j_gene: TRBJ2-7; v_gene: TRBV28; abundance: NA; d_gene: TRBD1; CDR3nt: TGTGCCAGCAACCCGGGACAGGGGTCTTACGAGCAGTACTTC; CDR3aa: CASNPGQGSYEQYF
j_gene: TRBJ2-3; v_gene: TRBV5-1; abundance: few; d_gene: NA; CDR3nt: TGCGCCAGCAGCTTGGTAAGCACAGATACGCAGTATTTT; CDR3aa: CASSLVSTDTQYF
j_gene: TRBJ2-4; v_gene: TRBV7-2; abundance: NA; d_gene: TRBD2; CDR3nt: TGTGCCAGCAGCGTCCCAGCGGGAGCGAACTTAGCCAAAAACATTCAGTACTTC; CDR3aa: CASSVPAGANLAKNIQYF
j_gene: TRBJ2-7; v_gene: TRBV6-5; abundance: NA; d_gene: NA; CDR3nt: TGTGCCAGCAGGCCCTCCAGGGGAACTCCCGAGCAGTACTTC; CDR3aa: CASRPSRGTPEQYF
j_gene: TRBJ1-1; v_gene: TRBV4-1; abundance: NA; d_gene: NA; CDR3nt: TGCGCCAGCAGCCAAGGGTCGAGGGATAACACTGAAGCTTTCTTT; CDR3aa: CASSQGSRDNTEAFF
j_gene: TRBJ2-1; v_gene: TRBV7-3; abundance: NA; d_gene: NA; CDR3nt: TGTGCCAGCAGCTTAATACCGAGGGCCGATGAGCAGTTCTTC; CDR3aa: CASSLIPRADEQFF
j_gene: TRBJ1-5; v_gene: TRBV19; abundance: NA; d_gene: NA; CDR3nt: TGTGCCAGTAGTGCGGTTTATAGCAATCAGCCCCAGAATTTT; CDR3aa: CASSAVYSNQPQNF
j_gene: TRBJ1-1; v_gene: TRBV28; abundance: NA; d_gene: NA; CDR3nt: TGTGCCAGCAGTTCCACGTACTTTGAAGCTTTCTTT; CDR3aa: CASSSTYFEAFF
j_gene: TRBJ2-3; v_gene: TRBV4-3; abundance: NA; d_gene: NA; CDR3nt: TGCGCCAGCAGCCAAGCGGCTAGTAGAACAGATACGCAGTATTTT; CDR3aa: CASSQAASRTDTQYF
j_gene: TRBJ1-1; v_gene: TRBV28; abundance: NA; d_gene: NA; CDR3nt: TGTGCCAGCGAGGGAGCTTTCTTT; CDR3aa: CASEGAFF
j_gene: TRBJ1-2; v_gene: TRBV4-1; abundance: NA; d_gene: NA; CDR3nt: TGCGCCAGCAGCCAAGAGAGAGGGCAGGGGCCCTATGGCTACACCTTC; CDR3aa: CASSQERGQGPYGYTF
j_gene: TRBJ1-1; v_gene: TRBV11-3; abundance: NA; d_gene: NA; CDR3nt: TGTGCCAGCAGCTTATTCCGACAGCAGAACACTGAAGCTTTCTTT; CDR3aa: CASSLFRQQNTEAFF
j_gene: TRBJ2-5; v_gene: TRBV27; abundance: NA; d_gene: TRBD2; CDR3nt: TGTGCCAGCAGTTTAGCAGCGGGAGGGGATTTTAGGCGCCAAGAGACCCAGTACTTC; CDR3aa: CASSLAAGGDFRRQETQYF
j_gene: TRBJ1-1; v_gene: TRBV15; abundance: few; d_gene: NA; CDR3nt: TGTGCCACCAGCCGGTATTCGGCTGAAGCTTTCTTT; CDR3aa: CATSRYSAEAFF
j_gene: TRBJ2-7; v_gene: TRBV13; abundance: NA; d_gene: NA; CDR3nt: TGTGCCAGCAGCTTTGAGCACGAGCAGTACTTC; CDR3aa: CASSFEHEQYF
j_gene: TRBJ1-2; v_gene: TRBV5-1; abundance: few; d_gene: NA; CDR3nt: TGCGCCAGCAGCTTAACAGGGTTCGCGGGTGGCTACACCTTC; CDR3aa: CASSLTGFAGGYTF
j_gene: TRBJ2-3; v_gene: TRBV6-5; abundance: few; d_gene: TRBD2; CDR3nt: TGTGCCAGCAGTCGACTAGCTACAGATACGCAGTATTTT; CDR3aa: CASSRLATDTQYF
j_gene: TRBJ1-4; v_gene: TRBV19; abundance: few; d_gene: NA; CDR3nt: TGTGCCAGTAGTATGGAGGGCACCCTTAATGAAAAACTGTTTTTT; CDR3aa: CASSMEGTLNEKLFF
j_gene: TRBJ1-2; v_gene: TRBV19; abundance: once; d_gene: NA; CDR3nt: TGTGCCAGTAGTATGACACAGTTCTATGGCTACACCTTC; CDR3aa: CASSMTQFYGYTF
j_gene: TRBJ2-3; v_gene: TRBV7-9; abundance: NA; d_gene: NA; CDR3nt: TGTGCCAGCAGCTTAGATCGTGATACGCAGTATTTT; CDR3aa: CASSLDRDTQYF
j_gene: TRBJ2-1; v_gene: TRBV19; abundance: NA; d_gene: TRBD2; CDR3nt: TGTGCCAGTAGCGAACTAGCGGCGTACAATGAGCAGTTCTTC; CDR3aa: CASSELAAYNEQFF
j_gene: TRBJ1-2; v_gene: TRBV5-6; abundance: NA; d_gene: NA; CDR3nt: TGTGCCAGCAGCTTGCAGAGGGACTATGGCTATGGCTACACCTTC; CDR3aa: CASSLQRDYGYGYTF
j_gene: TRBJ2-7; v_gene: TRBV7-6; abundance: NA; d_gene: TRBD2; CDR3nt: TGTGCCAGCAGTCTTACTAGCGGGACCGCCGCCTACGAGCAGTACTTC; CDR3aa: CASSLTSGTAAYEQYF
j_gene: TRBJ2-7; v_gene: TRBV27; abundance: NA; d_gene: TRBD2; CDR3nt: TGTGCCAGCAGCCGGAGGACTAGCGGGAGGACTAGCGCTTACGAGCAGTACTTC; CDR3aa: CASSRRTSGRTSAYEQYF
j_gene: TRBJ2-1; v_gene: TRBV28; abundance: few; d_gene: NA; CDR3nt: TGTGCCAGCAGTTTATCCTCCGGGGAGGACAATGAGCAGTTCTTC; CDR3aa: CASSLSSGEDNEQFF
j_gene: TRBJ2-2; v_gene: TRBV23-1; abundance: NA; d_gene: NA; CDR3nt: TGCGCCAGCAGTGTAAACAGGGCCCAAGACGGTTCCGGGGAGCTGTTTTTT; CDR3aa: CASSVNRAQDGSGELFF
j_gene: TRBJ2-2; v_gene: TRBV25-1; abundance: NA; d_gene: NA; CDR3nt: TGTGCCAGCAGTGATGCGGGACTCGGCACCGGGGAGCTGTTTTTT; CDR3aa: CASSDAGLGTGELFF
j_gene: TRBJ1-5; v_gene: TRBV12-5; abundance: NA; d_gene: NA; CDR3nt: TGTGCTAGTGGTTTGGGTCAGGGAAGAGGGCCCCAGCATTTT; CDR3aa: CASGLGQGRGPQHF
j_gene: TRBJ1-4; v_gene: TRBV29-1; abundance: NA; d_gene: NA; CDR3nt: TGCAGCGTTCTTGACAGTAGCTCTAATGAAAAACTGTTTTTT; CDR3aa: CSVLDSSSNEKLFF
j_gene: TRBJ2-1; v_gene: TRBV14; abundance: NA; d_gene: TRBD1; CDR3nt: TGTGCCAGCAGCCAAGCCGGGACAGGGGGCTACAATGAGCAGTTCTTC; CDR3aa: CASSQAGTGGYNEQFF
j_gene: TRBJ2-7; v_gene: TRBV29-1; abundance: NA; d_gene: TRBD2; CDR3nt: TGCAGCGTCCAGACCGGGACTAGAGGGACTAGCGGCAACGAGCAGTACTTC; CDR3aa: CSVQTGTRGTSGNEQYF
j_gene: TRBJ2-1; v_gene: TRBV9; abundance: NA; d_gene: NA; CDR3nt: TGTGCCAGCAGCTTCGATATAGGGGGGGTTTACAATGAGCAGTTCTTC; CDR3aa: CASSFDIGGVYNEQFF
j_gene: TRBJ2-1; v_gene: TRBV10-3; abundance: NA; d_gene: TRBD2; CDR3nt: TGTGCCATCAGTCTAGCGGATCCCACTCTTTACAATGAGCAGTTCTTC; CDR3aa: CAISLADPTLYNEQFF
j_gene: TRBJ2-1; v_gene: TRBV2; abundance: NA; d_gene: NA; CDR3nt: TGTGCCAGCAGGGGGCTTGAGCAGTTCTTC; CDR3aa: CASRGLEQFF
j_gene: TRBJ1-3; v_gene: TRBV11-2; abundance: NA; d_gene: NA; CDR3nt: TGTGCCAGCAGCGATGACAGGCTTGGAAACACCATATATTTT; CDR3aa: CASSDDRLGNTIYF
j_gene: TRBJ2-2; v_gene: TRBV6-5; abundance: NA; d_gene: TRBD1; CDR3nt: TGTGCCAGCAGTACCAACAGGGGTAGGGCCGGGGAGCTGTTTTTT; CDR3aa: CASSTNRGRAGELFF
j_gene: TRBJ2-7; v_gene: TRBV9; abundance: NA; d_gene: TRBD2; CDR3nt: TGTGCCAGCAGCGGGCCGGGAGCGGGAGAGTACGAGCAGTACTTC; CDR3aa: CASSGPGAGEYEQYF
j_gene: TRBJ1-2; v_gene: TRBV7-9; abundance: NA; d_gene: NA; CDR3nt: TGTGCCAGCAGCTTAGGAGGATTCCACTATGGCTACACCTTC; CDR3aa: CASSLGGFHYGYTF
j_gene: TRBJ2-2; v_gene: TRBV2; abundance: NA; d_gene: NA; CDR3nt: TGTGCCAGCAGAAGGGCGAGGGTGGACACCGGGGAGCTGTTTTTT; CDR3aa: CASRRARVDTGELFF
j_gene: TRBJ1-1; v_gene: TRBV27; abundance: NA; d_gene: NA; CDR3nt: TGTGCCAGCAGCACGACAGATAACACTGAAGCTTTCTTT; CDR3aa: CASSTTDNTEAFF
j_gene: TRBJ1-4; v_gene: TRBV30; abundance: few; d_gene: TRBD1; CDR3nt: TGTGCCTGGAGTCCAGACAGGGTCGTCGAAAAACTGTTTTTT; CDR3aa: CAWSPDRVVEKLFF
j_gene: TRBJ2-2; v_gene: TRBV5-1; abundance: NA; d_gene: NA; CDR3nt: TGCGCCAGCCGGACGGGACAGAACACCGGGGAGCTGTTTTTT; CDR3aa: CASRTGQNTGELFF
j_gene: TRBJ2-2; v_gene: TRBV19; abundance: NA; d_gene: NA; CDR3nt: TGTGCCACCCAACTGTTGGGGACACCGAACACCGGGGAGCTGTTTTTT; CDR3aa: CATQLLGTPNTGELFF
j_gene: TRBJ2-2; v_gene: TRBV7-3; abundance: NA; d_gene: TRBD2; CDR3nt: TGTGCCAGCAGTCTTACTGGGACTAGGACGAACACCGGGGAGCTGTTTTTT; CDR3aa: CASSLTGTRTNTGELFF
j_gene: TRBJ2-7; v_gene: TRBV7-8; abundance: NA; d_gene: TRBD1; CDR3nt: TGTGCCAGCAGCTTAGATGGGGACAGGGGGCGTTACGAGCAGTACTTC; CDR3aa: CASSLDGDRGRYEQYF
j_gene: TRBJ1-5; v_gene: TRBV10-1; abundance: NA; d_gene: NA; CDR3nt: TGCGCCAGCAGTGAGTCAGCTCAGCCCCAGCATTTT; CDR3aa: CASSESAQPQHF
j_gene: TRBJ1-4; v_gene: TRBV19; abundance: NA; d_gene: TRBD1; CDR3nt: TGTGCCAGTAGAACCGAAGGCAGGGGGTCAAATGAAAAACTGTTTTTT; CDR3aa: CASRTEGRGSNEKLFF
j_gene: TRBJ2-7; v_gene: TRBV7-6; abundance: NA; d_gene: TRBD2; CDR3nt: TGTGCCAGCAGCTCGGGACTAGGGGTCCACGAGCAGTACTTC; CDR3aa: CASSSGLGVHEQYF